Given below is one TCR beta chain in context. This clonotype is medium-sized (0.01 to 0.1%) by its frequency; no count is available. What this receptor recognizes is not known. This sample was included in a study of T cell clusters in autoimmune cytopenias (dated by TCRdb to the late 2010s). Regarding the complete study: The median TRB sequencing depth was approximately 50,000 reads per sample, and the median number of distinct TRB clonotypes was a few thousand per sample. Peripheral blood TRB and IGH repertoires were sequenced in autoimmune cytopenia patients at active disease and during treatment follow-up, alongside healthy, CLL and autoimmune hepatitis controls. The study aimed to test whether autoimmune cytopenia patients carry a disease-specific immune repertoire signature usable as a blood-based biomarker. Overall results and qualifications from the work: GLIPH results suggested that primary autoimmune cytopenia patients were missing physiological T cell clusters, with around 51 clusters found only in healthy donors compared with more than 15 found only in patients. The T cell clusters were only ever defined in silico, so experimental validation of their functional role was still needed. The cluster-lack signature was not observed for secondary cytopenia versus CLL, as the signature was apparently masked by the dominant lymphoma-associated repertoire. Roughly 2.9-fold more exclusive TRB clusters were observed in healthy donors than in active autoimmune hepatitis patients, consistent with an autoimmunity-wide signature. The TRB repertoire shifts, including less even repertoires in secondary cytopenia and CLL, mostly reflected lymphoma bias and not autoimmunity.

To amplify TRB rearrangements, a touch-down multiplex PCR protocol was run with the TRB-A and TRB-B primer pools combined in a single tube. Illumina adapters and sample indices were attached to the amplicons through two consecutive PCR reactions using Phusion HS II polymerase. Amplicons were gel-purified with the NucleoSpin Gel and PCR Clean-up kit, then quantified by Qubit and quality-checked on an Agilent 2100 Bioanalyzer. Sequencing of the libraries was performed on an Illumina MiSeq with 600-cycle, single-indexed, paired-end runs. On the study's bioinformatics: MiXCR version 2.1.12, together with the default MiXCR reference library, was used to align and assemble the TRB reads. A clone was defined by each unique CDR3 nucleotide sequence, and analysis was restricted to productive sequences with at least two reads. Repertoire diversity was assessed with alpha-parameterized diversity profiles (alpha 0 to 5), including the Shannon (alpha 1) and Simpson (alpha 2) indices, which were computed with an R script. The tcR package was used to compute combinatorial TRB VJ usage, which was then compared between cohorts by principal component analysis with ade4. GLIPH clustering of TCRbeta CDR3s was carried out on cohort pairs matched by age and read depth, and cluster frequencies were compared by Wilcoxon test. TCRdb reprocessed the reads, reporting each CDR3 protein sequence once and no DNA. TCRdb assigned the V and J calls; the authors' analysis was not used. The table for this sample shows about 2,000 distinct CDR3 sequences. Less than 30% of the sample is held by the ten biggest clonotypes.

TRB amplification used 200 to 250 ng of peripheral blood genomic DNA, around 40,000 genome equivalents, per sample. The CDR3 measures 15 amino acids from cysteine to phenylalanine. Only the protein is on record. CDR1 is given as SGHAT and CDR2 as FQNNGV, both from the germline V gene. This chain joins TRBV11-2 to TRBJ2-2; no DNA is available, so the TRBD2 call from TCRdb remains unchecked. The sequence derives from a human donor with an autoimmune cytopenia or autoimmune hepatitis (not recorded which). The sequenced material came from peripheral blood. CDR3 sequence: CASSLGLAGAGRLFF.